This entry features one T cell receptor (beta chain) sequence. Germline lookup yields CDR1 SQVTM and CDR2 ANQGSEA. Trimming shortened V by 5 bases and J by 0 bases, and 10 bases separated the two germline ends. CDR3 length: 13 amino acids. Original data processing: Amplification of reference gene primers was used by the study to estimate nucleated cell counts. Assay: immunoSEQ multiplex PCR; the TCRdb copy retains only in-frame clones and omits some. That table supplies the V and J calls and clone size; D and trimming were determined from the DNA. The repertoire holds 50,000 to 75,000 clones, with 80% to 95% as singletons. These data belong to a study of blood T cell repertoires in COVID-19. Study-level information: Specimens from acute and convalescent COVID-19 originated in the United States, Italy and Spain. T cells, B-cell-depleted T cells, or PBMCs provided the cDNA or gDNA that served as material.

This clonotype was sampled from a man aged 50 or older with active COVID-19. The chain combines TRBV29-1 with TRBJ1-1, with D perhaps TRBD1 (6 bases). Sequences were obtained from peripheral blood. The CDR3, as DNA: TGCAGCGTTACGGGACATTTGAACACTGAAGCTTTCTTT. Encoded protein: CSVTGHLNTEAFF.